This T cell receptor beta chain derives from a study of shared clonotypes between healthy human individuals. The ends were cut back, 4 bases at V and 7 bases at J, with 7 bases in the middle. This CDR3 has 11 amino acids. Germline V gene data show CDR1 as MGHDK and CDR2 as SYGVNS. Measured with immunoSEQ multiplex PCR; TCRdb has only the in-frame clones, and not every one. The repertoire holds roughly 2 million clones, with just under 95% as singletons. Naive CD8 cells, CD45RO-negative and positively selected for CCR7, excluded terminally differentiated effector memory CD45RA+ cells. The chain employs TRBV25-1 and TRBJ2-5; no clear D. The sample was naive CD8+ T cells sorted from blood. The origin of this receptor is a man aged 18 to 35 in good health. The CDR3 DNA sequence: TGTGCCAGCAGTGCAACCGGGACCCAGTACTTC. Translation: CASSATGTQYF.